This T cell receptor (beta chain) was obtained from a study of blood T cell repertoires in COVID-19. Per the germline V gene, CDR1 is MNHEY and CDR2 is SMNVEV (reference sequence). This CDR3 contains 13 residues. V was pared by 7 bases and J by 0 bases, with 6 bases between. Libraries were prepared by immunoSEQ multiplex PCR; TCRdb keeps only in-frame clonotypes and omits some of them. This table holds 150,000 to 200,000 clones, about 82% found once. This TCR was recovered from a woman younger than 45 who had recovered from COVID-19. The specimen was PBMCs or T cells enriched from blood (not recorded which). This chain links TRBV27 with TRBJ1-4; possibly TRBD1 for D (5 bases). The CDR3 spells CASMDTTNEKLFF. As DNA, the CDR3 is TGTGCCAGCATGGACACAACTAATGAAAAACTGTTTTTT. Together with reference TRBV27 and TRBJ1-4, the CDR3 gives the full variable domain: EAQVTQNPRYLITVTGKKLTVTCSQNMNHEYMSWYRQDPGLGLRQIYYSMNVEVTDKGDVPEGYKVSRKEKRNFPLILESPSPNQTSLYFCASMDTTNEKLFFGSGTQLSVL.